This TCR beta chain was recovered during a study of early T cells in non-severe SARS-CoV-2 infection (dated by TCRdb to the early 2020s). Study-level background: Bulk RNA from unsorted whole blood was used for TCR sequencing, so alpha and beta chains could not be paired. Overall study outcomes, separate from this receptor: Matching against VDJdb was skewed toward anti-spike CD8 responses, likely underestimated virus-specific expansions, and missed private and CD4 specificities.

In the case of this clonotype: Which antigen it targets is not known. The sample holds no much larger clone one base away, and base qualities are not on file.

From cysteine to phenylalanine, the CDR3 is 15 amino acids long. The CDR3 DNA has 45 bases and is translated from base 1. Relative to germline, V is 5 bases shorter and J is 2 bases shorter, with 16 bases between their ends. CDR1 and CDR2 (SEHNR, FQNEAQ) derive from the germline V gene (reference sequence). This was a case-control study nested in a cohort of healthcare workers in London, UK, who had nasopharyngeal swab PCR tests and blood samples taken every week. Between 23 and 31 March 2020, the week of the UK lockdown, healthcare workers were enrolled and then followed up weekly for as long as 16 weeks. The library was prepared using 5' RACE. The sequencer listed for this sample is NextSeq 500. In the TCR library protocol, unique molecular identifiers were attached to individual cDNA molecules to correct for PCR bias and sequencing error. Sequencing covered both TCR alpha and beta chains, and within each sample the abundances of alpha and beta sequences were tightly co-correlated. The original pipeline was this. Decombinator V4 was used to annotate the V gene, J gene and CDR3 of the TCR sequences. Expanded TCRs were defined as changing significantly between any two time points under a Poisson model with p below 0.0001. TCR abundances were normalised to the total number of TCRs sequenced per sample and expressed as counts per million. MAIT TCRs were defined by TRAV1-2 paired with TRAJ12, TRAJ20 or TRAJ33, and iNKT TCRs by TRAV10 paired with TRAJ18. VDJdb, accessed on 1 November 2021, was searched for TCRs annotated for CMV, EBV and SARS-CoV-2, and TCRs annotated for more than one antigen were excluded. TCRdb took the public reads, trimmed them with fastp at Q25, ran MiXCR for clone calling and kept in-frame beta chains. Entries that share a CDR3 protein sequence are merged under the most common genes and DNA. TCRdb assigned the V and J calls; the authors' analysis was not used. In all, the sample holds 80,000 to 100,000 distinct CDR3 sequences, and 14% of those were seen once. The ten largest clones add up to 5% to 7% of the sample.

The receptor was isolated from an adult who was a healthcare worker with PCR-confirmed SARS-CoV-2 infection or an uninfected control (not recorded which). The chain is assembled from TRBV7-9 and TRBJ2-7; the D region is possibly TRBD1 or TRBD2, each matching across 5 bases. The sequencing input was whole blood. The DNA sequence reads TGTGCCAGCAGCCCTAAGGCAGGGAGAACCTACGAGCAGTACTTC. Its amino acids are CASSPKAGRTYEQYF.